These 24 T cell receptor beta chains originate from one sample sequenced in a study of HIV-infected patients and healthy controls. TCRdb reprocessed the 5' RACE reads with MiXCR, giving one entry per CDR3 protein. This table has 60,000 to 75,000 distinct CDR3 sequences, 15% to 20% appearing once. What was sequenced was CD4+ T cells from blood. These receptors came from a human donor in good health.

The table lists this clonotype with a few counts. The chain recombines TRBV7-9 with TRBJ2-7; D is unresolved. Germline V gene data show CDR1 as SEHNR and CDR2 as FQNEAQ (reference sequence). Trimming pared 1 base from V and 0 bases from J, leaving 7 bases between. The CDR3 is 14 residues long. This chain's CDR3 is CASSLETYSYEQYF. The CDR3 region has the DNA TGTGCCAGCAGCTTAGAGACTTACTCCTACGAGCAGTACTTC.

The rearrangement joins TRBV10-2 to TRBJ2-1; 10 bases are shared with TRBD2. CDR1 is WSHSY, CDR2 SAAADI, per germline. V gave up 5 bases and J gave up 7 bases; unmatched junction bases: 8. The CDR3 extends over 15 amino acids. CDR3: CASSPRGSGGNEQFF. Written as DNA, the CDR3 is TGCGCCAGCAGTCCAAGGGGTAGCGGGGGGAATGAGCAGTTCTTC.

The chain employs TRBV7-9 and TRBJ1-3, with D unclear. Trimming took off 5 bases at V and 0 bases at J, with 11 bases between the two ends. The CDR3 sequence is 15 residues long. Germline V gives CDR1 SEHNR, CDR2 FQNEAQ (reference sequence). The CDR3 loop is CASSHEGISGNTIYF. Here the CDR3 DNA reads TGTGCCAGCAGCCACGAGGGCATCTCTGGAAACACCATATATTTT.

For the CDR3, the DNA is TGTGCCAGTAGTAGAAAACGAGGGACTGAAGCTTTCTTT. Protein: CASSRKRGTEAFF. This chain uses TRBV19 with TRBJ1-1; D remains unclear. This CDR3 is 13 amino acids long. Germline V lookup: CDR1 LNHDA, CDR2 SQIVND (reference sequence). The germline V and J ends were trimmed by 4 bases and 5 bases, with 11 bases remaining between them.

This clonotype has more than one count but fewer than ten. This CDR3 is CASRDRGRVGEQFF. The CDR3 nucleotides read TGTGCCAGCAGGGACAGGGGGCGGGTGGGTGAGCAGTTCTTC. The J gene is TRBJ2-1, the V gene TRBV27, with 11 nucleotides matching TRBD1. Germline CDR1 is MNHEY and CDR2 is SMNVEV (reference sequence). J gave up 9 bases and V 6 bases, and 7 bases lay outside the gene matches. The CDR3 spans 14 residues.

The rearrangement joins TRBV5-6 to TRBJ2-5; possibly TRBD1 or TRBD2 for D (5 bases each). Germline values: CDR1 SGHDT, CDR2 YYEEEE. This CDR3 contains 14 residues. The V and J ends lost 2 bases and 4 bases respectively, with 12 bases between them. CDR3 DNA sequence: TGTGCCAGCAGCTTCCCCGGGGCTCCAGAGACCCAGTACTTC. Translated, it gives CASSFPGAPETQYF.

The genes are TRBV25-1 and TRBJ1-1; D gene uncertain. The V gene's germline CDR1 is MGHDK and CDR2 SYGVNS. V was trimmed by 1 base and J by 8 bases, leaving 8 bases between them. CDR3 length equals 12 residues. CDR3 amino acids: CASSEFVGEAFF. The CDR3 DNA reads as TGTGCCAGCAGTGAATTTGTCGGGGAAGCTTTCTTT. Together with reference TRBV25-1 and TRBJ1-1, the CDR3 gives the full variable domain: EADIYQTPRYLVIGTGKKITLECSQTMGHDKMYWYQQDPGMELHLIHYSYGVNSTEKGDLSSESTVSRIRTEHFPLTLESARPSHTSQYLCASSEFVGEAFFGQGTRLTVV.

The chain uses TRBV7-9 and TRBJ1-1; D is unclear. CDR3 length equals 15 residues. The V gene lost 5 bases and the J gene lost 1 base, with 14 bases spanning the gap. Germline values: CDR1 SEHNR, CDR2 FQNEAQ (reference sequence). CDR3 bases: TGTGCCAGCAGCGCCAAAGGAGTCTCGAACACTGAAGCTTTCTTT. Its protein is CASSAKGVSNTEAFF.

This clonotype was counted a few times. This rearrangement joins TRBV7-9 to TRBJ1-1; D unclear. V lost 1 base and J lost 4, with 10 bases in between. The CDR3 has 14 amino acids. Germline assignment: CDR1 SEHNR and CDR2 FQNEAQ (reference sequence). The CDR3 region has the DNA TGTGCCAGCAGCTTAGGGTCGGCTACCACTGAAGCTTTCTTT. This encodes CASSLGSATTEAFF.

This clonotype was observed a few times. J is TRBJ2-4 and V is TRBV15; TRBD1 might be the D (6 bases). Germline V gene data show CDR1 as LNHNV and CDR2 as YYDKDF (reference sequence). Trimming took off 4 bases at V and 0 bases at J, with 16 bases between the two ends. The CDR3 has 17 residues. The CDR3 protein is CATSINEGGLAKNIQYF. CDR3 coding DNA: TGTGCCACCAGCATCAACGAAGGGGGATTAGCCAAAAACATTCAGTACTTC. The whole variable domain, remainder taken from reference TRBV15 and TRBJ2-4, is DAMVIQNPRYQVTQFGKPVTLSCSQTLNHNVMYWYQQKSSQAPKLLFHYYDKDFNNEADTPDNFQSRRPNTSFCFLDIRSPGLGDTAMYLCATSINEGGLAKNIQYFGAGTRLSVL.

This clonotype has only a few counts. The rearrangement links TRBV2 to TRBJ2-3; TRBD2 matches 11 bases. The germline V gene has CDR1 SNHLY and CDR2 FYNNEI. The length of the CDR3 is 14 residues. V gave up 7 bases and J gave up 6 bases; unmatched junction bases: 6. CDR3 amino acids: CASNSGRAGDTQYF. The CDR3 DNA follows: TGTGCCAGCAATAGCGGGAGGGCCGGCGATACGCAGTATTTT.

This clonotype has more than one count but fewer than ten. The chain is built from TRBV25-1 and TRBJ2-1, with 13 bases lining up with TRBD2. V was clipped by 5 bases and J by 6 bases; unmatched bases: 13. CDR3 length equals 18 residues. The germline V gene encodes CDR1 MGHDK and CDR2 SYGVNS. The CDR3 nucleotides read TGTGCCAGCAGTTTGCGGGCAGCCGGACTAGCGGGGGCCAATGAGCAGTTCTTC. It codes for CASSLRAAGLAGANEQFF. Drawing the rest from reference TRBV25-1 and TRBJ2-1, the complete variable domain is EADIYQTPRYLVIGTGKKITLECSQTMGHDKMYWYQQDPGMELHLIHYSYGVNSTEKGDLSSESTVSRIRTEHFPLTLESARPSHTSQYLCASSLRAAGLAGANEQFFGPGTRLTVL.

V is TRBV29-1 and J is TRBJ2-1, with 12 bases aligning to TRBD2. The CDR3 contains 12 residues. Trimming at V came to 6 bases and at J to 7 bases, leaving 1 base not matched to a gene. The germline V gene encodes CDR1 SQVTM and CDR2 ANQGSEA. The CDR3 bases are TGCAGCGTCGGGACTAGCGGGAATGAGCAGTTCTTC. Amino acids: CSVGTSGNEQFF.

The chain joins TRBV7-8 to TRBJ1-1, with D unresolved. CDR3 length: 13 amino acids. Germline V gene lookup returns CDR1 SGHVS and CDR2 FQNEAQ. The germline V and J ends were trimmed by 7 bases and 5 bases, with 14 bases remaining between them. As DNA, the CDR3 is TGTGCCAGCACCAGAGGAGGTTCTACTGAAGCTTTCTTT. Translation: CASTRGGSTEAFF.

This clonotype occurred a few times. This chain joins TRBV5-1 and TRBJ1-6; 8 bases line up with TRBD1. The CDR3 is 15 amino acids. Germline V CDR1 and CDR2: SGHRS, YFSETQ. V lost 2 bases and J lost 9; bases outside the gene matches: 7. This CDR3 reads CASSFGQGYGSPLHF. The CDR3 DNA reads as TGCGCCAGCAGCTTTGGACAGGGATACGGTTCACCCCTCCACTTT.

This clonotype was detected only a few times. The gene calls are TRBV7-6 and TRBJ2-3; the D call may be TRBD1 or TRBD2 (5 bases each). This CDR3 is built from 14 residues. The germline CDR1 and CDR2 sequences are SGHVS and FNYEAQ. V lost 5 bases, J lost 5 bases, and 14 bases lay in between. CDR3 bases: TGTGCCAGCAGCATGGGGGTGCGGCGAGATACGCAGTATTTT. As protein: CASSMGVRRDTQYF.

This clonotype was counted a few times. This chain uses TRBV12-3 or TRBV12-4 with TRBJ1-5, with TRBD1 identical over 8 bases. J was trimmed by 6 bases and V by 3 bases; bases with no gene match: 4. The CDR3 extends over 14 amino acids. The CDR3 DNA reads TGTGCCAGCAGTTTGTCGCAGGGGGCTCAGCCCCAGCATTTT. It specifies CASSLSQGAQPQHF.

The chain joins TRBV6-2 or TRBV6-3 to TRBJ2-3; D uncertain. There are 16 residues in the CDR3. Per the germline V gene, CDR1 is MNHEY and CDR2 is SVGEGT. Trimming removed 0 bases from V and 0 bases from J, with 10 bases in between. CDR3 residues: CASSYSRSISTDTQYF. Here the CDR3 DNA reads TGTGCCAGCAGTTACTCGAGGTCAATTAGCACAGATACGCAGTATTTT.

This clonotype was seen more than once but under ten times. The chain combines TRBV7-9 with TRBJ2-5; 10 nucleotides line up with TRBD2. Per the germline V gene, CDR1 is SEHNR and CDR2 is FQNEAQ (reference sequence). After removal of 4 bases from V and 2 bases from J, the junction contained 4 bases not matched to a gene. The CDR3 consists of 15 residues. CDR3 protein: CASSWVAGGQETQYF. CDR3 sequence (DNA): TGTGCCAGCAGCTGGGTAGCGGGAGGTCAAGAGACCCAGTACTTC. Full variable domain (remainder filled in from reference TRBV7-9 and TRBJ2-5): DTGVSQNPRHKITKRGQNVTFRCDPISEHNRLYWYRQTLGQGPEFLTYFQNEAQLEKSRLLSDRFSAERPKGSFSTLEIQRTEQGDSAMYLCASSWVAGGQETQYFGPGTRLLVL.

The V call is TRBV7-8, the J call TRBJ1-2; D gene uncertain. This CDR3 contains 17 residues. Per the germline V gene, CDR1 is SGHVS and CDR2 is FQNEAQ. V lost 1 base to trimming and J lost 6 bases, with 21 bases between them. The CDR3 loop reads CASSLGDGPATANGYTF. CDR3 nucleotide sequence: TGTGCCAGCAGCTTAGGCGATGGACCCGCAACGGCAAATGGCTACACCTTC. The whole variable domain, remainder taken from reference TRBV7-8 and TRBJ1-2, is GAGVSQSPRYKVAKRGQDVALRCDPISGHVSLFWYQQALGQGPEFLTYFQNEAQLDKSGLPSDRFFAERPEGSVSTLKIQRTQQEDSAVYLCASSLGDGPATANGYTFGSGTRLTVV.

This clonotype was observed a handful of times. This chain links TRBV2 with TRBJ2-7; D remains ambiguous. Germline V lookup: CDR1 SNHLY, CDR2 FYNNEI. The CDR3 is 11 amino acids. Trimming pared 6 bases from V and 4 bases from J, leaving 7 bases between. CDR3 residues: CASSPLYEQYF. CDR3 DNA sequence: TGTGCCAGCAGCCCTCTTTACGAGCAGTACTTC.

This clonotype was seen at least ten times. The gene calls are TRBV20-1 and TRBJ2-1; a possible D gene is TRBD1 (5 bases). Germline CDR1 is DFQATT and CDR2 is SNEGSKA (reference sequence). Trimming removed 5 bases at V and 9 bases at J, with 17 bases between. CDR3 length: 13 amino acids. CDR3 bases: TGCAGTGCTGCGGTCACCCAGGGCGGTGAGCAGTTCTTC. Protein sequence: CSAAVTQGGEQFF.

This clonotype has a count of ten or more. The rearrangement uses TRBV7-3 and TRBJ1-1; D gene unclear. This CDR3 spans 13 amino acids. Germline V gives CDR1 SGHTA, CDR2 FQGTGA. Trimming removed 0 bases from V and 4 bases from J, with 6 bases in between. The CDR3 region has the DNA TGTGCCAGCAGCTTAACCCCACGCACTGAAGCTTTCTTT. The encoded protein is CASSLTPRTEAFF.

This clonotype has just a few counts. DNA of the CDR3: TGTGCCAGCAGCTTAGCCGTATCCGGGCCCCAAGAGACCCAGTACTTC. It specifies CASSLAVSGPQETQYF. The chain links TRBV7-2 to TRBJ2-5; no firm D call. V was cut by 0 bases and J by 1 base, with 12 bases left in between. In germline, CDR1 is SGHTA, CDR2 FQGNSA. The CDR3 totals 16 residues.